Each of the 20 T cell receptor beta chains below was sequenced from the same sample in a study of HIV-infected children after antiretroviral therapy interruption. A 3' RACE protocol on RNA, with unique molecular identifiers, produced the TCR library. TCRdb fed the 3' RACE reads into MiXCR, producing one record per CDR3 protein. The sample lists some 38,000 distinct CDR3 sequences, about 6.5% occurring once. The sample's treatment: PENTA 11 planned treatment interruption arm or continuous ART arm. The sequencing here drew on CD45RA+ CD4+ T cells from PBMCs, pooled from several time points, taken from a donor given antiretroviral therapy, either interrupted or continuous. Subset given: naive CD4+ CD45RA+ CD45RO- T cells. These receptors all come from a pool of human donors with HIV.

Many counts were recorded for this clonotype. The genes are TRBV7-3 and TRBJ2-3, with D perhaps TRBD1 (6 bases). The V gene lost 2 bases and the J gene lost 2 bases, with 11 bases spanning the gap. Germline CDR1 SGHTA, CDR2 FQGTGA. This CDR3 is built from 15 residues. CDR3 sequence: CASSLSGTTTDTQYF. CDR3 DNA: TGTGCCAGCAGCTTATCCGGGACAACCACAGATACGCAGTATTTT.

This clonotype was seen ten or more times. Germline and junction disagree at one end, which may indicate a read error. This chain connects TRBV23-1 to TRBJ2-7, with D possibly TRBD2 on 7 matching bases. TRBV23-1 is placed among ORFs of uncertain function. There are 13 residues in the CDR3. The CDR3, as DNA: TGTGCCTGGAGTGGGGGGGCGCTGTATGAACAGTACTTC. This sequence encodes CAWSGGALYEQYF.

This clonotype was seen repeatedly, ten times or more. The chain couples TRBV5-1 to TRBJ1-1, with D uncertain. Germline assignment: CDR1 SGHRS and CDR2 YFSETQ. CDR3 size: 14 residues. The ends were cut back, 4 bases at V and 3 bases at J, with 13 bases in the middle. CDR3 in amino acids: CASSGVSWDTEAFF. CDR3 DNA: TGCGCCAGCAGCGGCGTTTCTTGGGACACTGAAGCTTTCTTT.

This clonotype was picked up many times. The gene calls are TRBV7-2 and TRBJ2-3; D perhaps matches TRBD2 (6 bases). V gave up 7 bases and J gave up 1 base, with 12 bases separating them. Germline V CDR1 and CDR2: SGHTA, FQGNSA. The CDR3 totals 14 residues. Written as DNA, the CDR3 is TGTGCCAGCACTACCCGACTAGGCACAGATACGCAGTATTTT. Translated, it gives CASTTRLGTDTQYF.

Ten or more counts support this clonotype. The chain carries TRBV3-1 and TRBJ1-1; D possibly corresponds to TRBD1 (5 bases). CDR3 length: 15 amino acids. Germline lookup yields CDR1 LGHDT and CDR2 YNNKEL (reference sequence). Trimming took 1 base from V and 1 from J, leaving 10 bases between them. The CDR3 DNA reads TGTGCCAGCAGCCAAGTCCGGGGACCGAACACTGAAGCTTTCTTT. Its translation: CASSQVRGPNTEAFF.

This clonotype appeared many times. The rearrangement joins TRBV6-6 to TRBJ2-2, with 8 bases fitting TRBD2. This CDR3 is built from 15 residues. Germline values: CDR1 MNHNY, CDR2 SVGAGI (reference sequence). The trim removed 5 bases at V and 7 bases at J, leaving 9 bases unmatched. CDR3 residues: CASSTGLVGGGELFF. CDR3 sequence (DNA): TGTGCCAGCAGTACGGGACTAGTCGGGGGCGGGGAGCTGTTTTTT.

This clonotype has ten or more counts. The chain employs TRBV10-2 and TRBJ2-3; the D is unclear. Trimming pared 3 bases from V and 5 bases from J, leaving 12 bases between. Germline V CDR1 and CDR2: WSHSY, SAAADI. The CDR3 has 14 residues. The CDR3 nucleotides are TGCGCCAGCAGTGATGGGCCAGGTGGAGATACGCAGTATTTT. Encoded protein: CASSDGPGGDTQYF.

The V gene is TRBV7-6, the J gene TRBJ2-7, with TRBD2 identical over 9 bases. Per germline, CDR1 SGHVS and CDR2 FNYEAQ. J lost 6 bases, V lost 6 bases, and 9 bases had no gene match. This CDR3 comprises 14 residues. DNA of the CDR3: TGTGCCAGCAGTTATGGGTGGCGGGAGGGCGAGCAGTACTTC. Protein sequence: CASSYGWREGEQYF.

This clonotype was seen repeatedly, ten times or more. This chain links TRBV20-1 with TRBJ2-7, with 8 bases matching TRBD2. Unmatched junction bases numbered 5, after V lost 6 bases and J lost 4 bases. The CDR3 is 12 residues long. Germline V CDR1 and CDR2: DFQATT, SNEGSKA (reference sequence). CDR3 sequence (DNA): TGCAGTGCCCTACTAGCGGTTTACGAGCAGTACTTC. This encodes CSALLAVYEQYF.

This clonotype was detected ten times or more. CDR3 loop: CATSRDMGETQYF. DNA of the CDR3: TGTGCCACCAGCAGAGATATGGGGGAGACCCAGTACTTC. The chain couples TRBV15 to TRBJ2-5; no clear D gene. Trimming shortened V by 0 bases and J by 5 bases, and 7 bases separated the two germline ends. This CDR3 is 13 amino acids long. Per germline, CDR1 LNHNV and CDR2 YYDKDF (reference sequence). Using reference TRBV15 and TRBJ2-5 for the parts outside the CDR3, the full variable domain is DAMVIQNPRYQVTQFGKPVTLSCSQTLNHNVMYWYQQKSSQAPKLLFHYYDKDFNNEADTPDNFQSRRPNTSFCFLDIRSPGLGDTAMYLCATSRDMGETQYFGPGTRLLVL.

This clonotype was detected ten times or more. The chain carries TRBV7-2 and TRBJ2-2; 8 positions match TRBD2. This CDR3 is built from 15 residues. CDR1 and CDR2 from the germline V gene are SGHTA and FQGNSA. The V segment lost 3 bases and the J segment 4 bases; nucleotides outside the gene matches: 4. The CDR3 region has the DNA TGTGCCAGCAGCTTCTCGGGGGGGGGCACCGGGGAGCTGTTTTTT. Translated, it gives CASSFSGGGTGELFF.

This clonotype was seen at least ten times. This rearrangement joins TRBV3-1 to TRBJ2-7; D perhaps matches TRBD2 (5 bases). The germline gives CDR1 LGHDT, CDR2 YNNKEL (reference sequence). Trimming removed 4 bases from V and 0 bases from J, with 13 bases in between. The CDR3 contains 15 residues. The CDR3, as DNA: TGTGCCAGCAGCCGTCAGAGTGGGAGCTCCTACGAGCAGTACTTC. It is translated as CASSRQSGSSYEQYF.

This clonotype was seen at least ten times. The V gene is TRBV7-2, the J gene TRBJ2-3, with TRBD2 matching 13 bases. CDR3 length: 17 amino acids. With 0 bases clipped from V and 2 bases from J, the junction kept 2 bases outside the gene matches. CDR1 and CDR2 (germline): SGHTA, FQGNSA. The CDR3 protein is CASSLAGTSGITDTQYF. The CDR3 DNA follows: TGTGCCAGCAGCTTAGCGGGGACTAGCGGGATCACAGATACGCAGTATTTT.

The V gene is TRBV27, the J gene TRBJ2-7, with 9 bases matching TRBD1. This CDR3 comprises 16 residues. V lost 1 base and J lost 6; bases outside the gene matches: 10. Germline-derived CDR1 and CDR2 are MNHEY and SMNVEV (reference sequence). The CDR3 coding sequence is TGTGCCAGCAGTTTATTTACCGGGACAGGGCGTCCCGAGCAGTACTTC. As protein: CASSLFTGTGRPEQYF.

This clonotype was counted at least ten times. In DNA form, the CDR3 reads TGTGCCAGCAGTTTATGGTTTAATGAGCAGTTCTTC. This translates into CASSLWFNEQFF. The chain employs TRBV28 and TRBJ2-1; no reliable D call. Germline assignment: CDR1 MDHEN and CDR2 SYDVKM. The CDR3 extends over 12 amino acids. V was shortened by 0 bases and J by 7 bases, with 4 bases between the two germline ends.

The chain recombines TRBV7-2 with TRBJ1-5; 8 positions match TRBD1. The CDR3 runs 13 residues. Germline trimming cut 4 bases from V and 6 bases from J; bases unmatched to any gene: 2. Germline assignment: CDR1 SGHTA and CDR2 FQGNSA. The CDR3 region has the DNA TGTGCCAGCAGCTACAGGGGGTCTCAGCCCCAGCATTTT. Translating gives CASSYRGSQPQHF.

This clonotype was counted many times. The V call is TRBV3-1, the J call TRBJ2-7; no clear D. In germline, CDR1 is LGHDT, CDR2 YNNKEL (reference sequence). V lost 1 base and J 4 bases, leaving 11 bases between the germline ends. The CDR3 is 14 amino acids. CDR3 coding DNA: TGTGCCAGCAGCCAAGGACGGGCTAAGTACGAGCAGTACTTC. Translated, it gives CASSQGRAKYEQYF.

The table lists this clonotype with many counts. Its ends do not fully match the called genes, so a read error is possible. The chain employs TRBV7-2 and TRBJ1-2, with a possible D match to TRBD1 (6 bases). Germline lookup yields CDR1 SGHTA and CDR2 FQGNSA. The CDR3 runs to 13 residues. The CDR3 DNA is TGTGCCAGCAGCCTAGCAGGGGAGAGTGGCTACACCTTC. Translated, it gives CASSLAGESGYTF.

In this sample, this clonotype turned up many times. The CDR3 reads CASSPPTGGRNQPQHF. The DNA for the CDR3 is TGTGCCAGCAGTCCTCCGACAGGGGGCAGGAATCAGCCCCAGCATTTT. The chain recombines TRBV12-3 or TRBV12-4 with TRBJ1-5, with TRBD1 matching over 10 bases. CDR3 length: 16 amino acids. J lost 4 bases, V lost 5 bases, and 8 bases had no gene match.

This clonotype was recorded many times. The V gene is TRBV5-1, the J gene TRBJ2-7, with 13 bases that match TRBD2. Germline assignment: CDR1 SGHRS and CDR2 YFSETQ. Trimming at V came to 0 bases and at J to 4 bases, leaving 7 bases not matched to a gene. This CDR3 spans 17 amino acids. The DNA for the CDR3 is TGCGCCAGCAGCTTGGGACTAGCGGGGGGTAAGGCGTACGAGCAGTACTTC. Encoded protein: CASSLGLAGGKAYEQYF.